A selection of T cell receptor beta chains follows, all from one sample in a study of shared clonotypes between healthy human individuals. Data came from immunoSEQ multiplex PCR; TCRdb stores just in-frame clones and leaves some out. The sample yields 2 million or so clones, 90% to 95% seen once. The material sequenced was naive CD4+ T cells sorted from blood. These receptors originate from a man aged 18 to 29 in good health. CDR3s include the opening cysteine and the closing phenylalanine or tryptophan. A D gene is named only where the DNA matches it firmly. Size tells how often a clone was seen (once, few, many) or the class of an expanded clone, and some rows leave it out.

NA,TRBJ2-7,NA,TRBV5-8,CASSLSVKAFGEQYF,TGTGCCAGCAGCCTTTCCGTAAAAGCCTTTGGCGAGCAGTACTTC
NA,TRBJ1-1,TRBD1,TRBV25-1,CASSVTGANTEAFF,TGTGCCAGCAGTGTGACAGGGGCGAACACTGAAGCTTTCTTT
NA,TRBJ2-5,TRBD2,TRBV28,CASRNSGVETQYF,TGTGCCAGCAGAAATAGCGGGGTGGAGACCCAGTACTTC
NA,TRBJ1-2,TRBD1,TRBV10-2,CASSEIQGYGYTF,TGCGCCAGCAGTGAGATACAGGGGTATGGCTACACCTTC
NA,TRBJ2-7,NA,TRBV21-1,CASSTTGQTYEQYF,TGTGCCAGCAGCACCACAGGGCAGACCTACGAGCAGTACTTC
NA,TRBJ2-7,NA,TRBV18,CASSPPGTAYEQYF,TGTGCCAGCTCACCACCGGGCACCGCCTACGAGCAGTACTTC
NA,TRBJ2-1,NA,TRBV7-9,CASSAHRYEQFF,TGTGCCAGCAGCGCCCACCGGTATGAGCAGTTCTTC
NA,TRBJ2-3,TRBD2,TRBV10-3,CAISEVSGGDTQYF,TGTGCCATCAGTGAGGTTAGCGGGGGGGATACGCAGTATTTT
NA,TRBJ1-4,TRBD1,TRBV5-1,CASSSGTASQKKLFF,TGCGCCAGCAGCTCCGGGACAGCCTCTCAAAAAAAACTGTTTTTT
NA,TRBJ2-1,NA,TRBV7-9,CASSPPPDYNEQFF,TGTGCCAGCAGCCCCCCGCCTGATTACAATGAGCAGTTCTTC
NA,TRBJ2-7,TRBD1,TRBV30,CAGDRGALDEQYF,TGTGCCGGTGACAGGGGCGCACTTGACGAGCAGTACTTC
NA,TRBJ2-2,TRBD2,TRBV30,CAWSVAGSTGELFF,TGTGCCTGGAGTGTAGCGGGGTCCACCGGGGAGCTGTTTTTT
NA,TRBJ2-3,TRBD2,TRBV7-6,CASSLASGLAKNTQYF,TGTGCCAGCAGCTTAGCGTCGGGACTAGCCAAGAATACGCAGTATTTT
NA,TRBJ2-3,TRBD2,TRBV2,CASRTSGYSTDTQYF,TGTGCCAGCAGGACTAGCGGATATAGCACAGATACGCAGTATTTT
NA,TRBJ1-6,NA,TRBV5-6,CASSFNLGGPVHF,TGTGCCAGCAGCTTTAATTTGGGAGGGCCGGTCCACTTT
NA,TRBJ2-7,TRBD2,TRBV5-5,CASSVGGRDEAYEQYF,TGTGCCAGCAGCGTTGGCGGGAGGGATGAGGCCTACGAGCAGTACTTC
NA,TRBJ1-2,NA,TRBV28,CASVSGEGAYGYTF,TGTGCCAGCGTCTCAGGGGAAGGGGCGTATGGCTACACCTTC
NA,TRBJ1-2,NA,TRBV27,CASSPIPPVLDGYTF,TGTGCCAGCAGTCCGATTCCCCCAGTACTAGATGGCTACACCTTC
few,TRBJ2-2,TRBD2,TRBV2,CASSRTSGRPGELFF,TGTGCCAGCAGTCGGACTAGCGGGAGGCCCGGGGAGCTGTTTTTT
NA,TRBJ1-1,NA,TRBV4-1,CASSQVAGVGTEAFF,TGCGCCAGCAGCCAAGTCGCAGGGGTAGGTACTGAAGCTTTCTTT
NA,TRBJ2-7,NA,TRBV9,CASSATHAGQKAYEQYF,TGTGCCAGCAGCGCGACCCATGCCGGACAGAAAGCCTACGAGCAGTACTTC
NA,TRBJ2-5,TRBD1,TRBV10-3,CAISDNVGQGRKETQYF,TGTGCCATCAGCGACAATGTGGGACAGGGTAGGAAAGAGACCCAGTACTTC
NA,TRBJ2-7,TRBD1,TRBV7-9,CASSLLTGQDPYEQYF,TGTGCCAGCAGCTTACTGACGGGACAGGACCCCTACGAGCAGTACTTC
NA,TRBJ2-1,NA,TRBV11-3,CASSLDGPLSNEQFF,TGTGCCAGCAGCTTAGATGGGCCGCTTAGCAATGAGCAGTTCTTC
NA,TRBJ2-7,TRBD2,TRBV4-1,CASSPLFVAGGEQYF,TGCGCCAGCAGCCCCCTGTTTGTAGCGGGAGGCGAGCAGTACTTC
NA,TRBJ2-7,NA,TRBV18,CASSPPSLQEQYF,TGTGCCAGCTCACCACCGTCTCTTCAAGAGCAGTACTTC
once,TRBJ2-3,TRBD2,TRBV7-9,CASSGLAGGPITDTQYF,TGTGCCAGCAGCGGACTAGCGGGAGGGCCAATCACAGATACGCAGTATTTT
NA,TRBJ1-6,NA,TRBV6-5,CASRGRENSPLHF,TGTGCCAGCAGGGGGCGGGAGAATTCACCCCTCCACTTT
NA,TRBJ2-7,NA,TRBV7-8,CASSRGEVEQYF,TGTGCCAGCAGCCGTGGGGAAGTCGAGCAGTACTTC
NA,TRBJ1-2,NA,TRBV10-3,CAISESQGKSGYTF,TGTGCCATCAGTGAGTCCCAGGGAAAGAGTGGCTACACCTTC
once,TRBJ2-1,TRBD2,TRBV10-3,CAITGGAGGYNEQFF,TGTGCCATCACGGGGGGAGCGGGAGGGTACAATGAGCAGTTCTTC
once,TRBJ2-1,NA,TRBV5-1,CASSWRSSYNEQFF,TGCGCCAGCAGCTGGAGAAGCTCCTACAATGAGCAGTTCTTC
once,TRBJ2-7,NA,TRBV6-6,CATRDPGREQYF,TGTGCCACCCGGGACCCGGGACGCGAGCAGTACTTC
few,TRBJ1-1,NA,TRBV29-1,CSVGYTEAFF,TGCAGCGTTGGTTACACTGAAGCTTTCTTT
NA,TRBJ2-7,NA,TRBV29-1,CSVVGAAYEQYF,TGCAGCGTTGTGGGGGCGGCATACGAGCAGTACTTC
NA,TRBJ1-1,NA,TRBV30,CAFQGNTEAFF,TGTGCCTTTCAGGGGAACACTGAAGCTTTCTTT
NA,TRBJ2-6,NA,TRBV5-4,CASSLGLSSGANVLTF,TGTGCCAGCAGCTTGGGACTGTCGAGTGGGGCCAACGTCCTGACTTTC